This is a list of T cell receptor beta chains from one sample in a study of T cell clones after liver transplantation. Measured with immunoSEQ multiplex PCR; TCRdb has only the in-frame clones, and not every one. The sample has some 120,000 clones, around nine tenths seen once. Sequences were derived from CD4+ T cells from blood, sampled 12 months after liver transplant. The source of these receptors is a human patient who received a liver transplant. The graft donor may have contributed some T cells. Both conserved end residues are part of each CDR3. D genes are given only for firm matches. The size of a clone is reported for some rows only, either as once, few or many, or as a class for expanded clones.

>TRBJ2-7|TRBD2|TRBV7-8|NA
CASSLGLAGVSGGYEQYF
TGTGCCAGCAGCCTCGGACTAGCGGGAGTTTCGGGCGGGTACGAGCAGTACTTC
>TRBJ1-1|NA|TRBV30|once
CTWSRPLMNTEAFF
TGTACCTGGAGTCGTCCCCTGATGAACACTGAAGCTTTCTTT
>TRBJ1-2|TRBD1|TRBV6-5|NA
CASSYLDRVGGYTF
TGTGCCAGCAGTTATCTTGACAGGGTTGGCGGCTACACCTTC
>TRBJ2-3|NA|TRBV10-3|once
CAIRETDTQYF
TGTGCCATCCGGGAGACAGATACGCAGTATTTT
>TRBJ2-5|NA|TRBV5-1|NA
CASSRSMETQYF
TGCGCCAGCAGTCGTTCAATGGAGACCCAGTACTTC
>TRBJ1-1|NA|TRBV9|NA
CASSPLTGGAWTEAFF
TGTGCCAGCAGCCCCCTTACTGGGGGCGCATGGACTGAAGCTTTCTTT
>TRBJ1-1|TRBD1|TRBV18|many
CASRGTGLSTEAFF
TGTGCCAGCCGGGGGACAGGGCTGAGCACTGAAGCTTTCTTT
>TRBJ2-1|TRBD2|TRBV28|NA
CASSPQGVGSSGREGQINEQFF
TGTGCCAGCAGCCCCCAGGGAGTAGGCTCTAGCGGGAGGGAAGGACAAATCAATGAGCAGTTCTTC
>TRBJ1-1|NA|TRBV28|NA
CASSLSRTVSEAFF
TGTGCCAGCAGTTTATCCCGGACCGTTAGCGAAGCTTTCTTT
>TRBJ2-1|NA|TRBV5-6|NA
CASSLAEVYNEQFF
TGTGCCAGCAGTTTGGCTGAGGTATACAATGAGCAGTTCTTC
>TRBJ2-7|TRBD1|TRBV7-2|NA
CASSLKQGLGEQYF
TGTGCCAGCAGCTTAAAACAGGGGTTAGGGGAGCAGTACTTC
>TRBJ1-2|NA|TRBV27|NA
CASSSWGYGYTF
TGTGCCAGCAGCTCCTGGGGGTATGGCTACACCTTC
>TRBJ1-4|NA|TRBV2|once
CASSEGPGDEKLFF
TGTGCCAGCAGTGAGGGGCCAGGCGATGAAAAACTGTTTTTT
>TRBJ2-7|TRBD1|TRBV5-4|NA
CATRGQGSDEQYF
TGTGCCACCCGGGGACAGGGTTCCGACGAGCAGTACTTC
>TRBJ2-1|TRBD1|TRBV7-9|NA
CASSSPYRGPYNEQFF
TGTGCCAGCAGCTCACCCTACAGGGGCCCCTACAATGAGCAGTTCTTC
>TRBJ2-3|NA|TRBV5-4|NA
CASSFPGGGGVNTDTQYF
TGTGCCAGCAGCTTCCCTGGAGGGGGCGGGGTCAACACAGATACGCAGTATTTT
>TRBJ1-1|TRBD1|TRBV11-3|NA
CASSPGQGAEAFF
TGTGCCAGCAGCCCCGGACAGGGGGCTGAAGCTTTCTTT
>TRBJ1-2|NA|TRBV10-3|NA
CAITDADEGNYGYTF
TGTGCCATCACCGACGCGGATGAGGGCAACTATGGCTACACCTTC
>TRBJ1-3|NA|TRBV19|NA
CASSFRDDRDTIYF
TGTGCCAGTAGTTTTCGGGATGACCGGGACACCATATATTTT
>TRBJ2-1|NA|TRBV14|NA
CASSQSSPYNEQFF
TGTGCCAGCAGCCAGAGCTCACCTTACAATGAGCAGTTCTTC
>TRBJ1-5|NA|TRBV6-1|once
CASSATQRVRFSSIF
TGTGCCAGCAGTGCAACCCAAAGGGTGAGATTCTCCAGCATTTTT
>TRBJ2-7|TRBD2|TRBV6-5|NA
CASRIGGSSYEQYF
TGTGCCAGCAGGATCGGGGGGAGCTCCTACGAGCAGTACTTC
>TRBJ1-4|TRBD1|TRBV7-9|NA
CASSLRGQAGEKLFF
TGTGCCAGCAGCTTACGGGGACAGGCTGGTGAAAAACTGTTTTTT
>TRBJ2-1|NA|TRBV7-9|NA
CASSLTGLSEQFF
TGTGCCAGCAGCCTTACGGGACTCAGTGAGCAGTTCTTC
>TRBJ2-3|TRBD1|TRBV19|NA
CASSSQRTGESTDTQYF
TGTGCCAGTAGTAGCCAGAGGACAGGAGAATCCACAGATACGCAGTATTTT
>TRBJ2-3|TRBD1|TRBV6-1|NA
CASSPTGSSTDTQYF
TGTGCCAGCAGTCCGACAGGGTCGTCCACAGATACGCAGTATTTT
>TRBJ2-7|TRBD2|TRBV9|NA
CASSVGTSGYEQYF
TGTGCCAGCAGCGTCGGGACTAGCGGCTACGAGCAGTACTTC
>TRBJ1-4|TRBD1|TRBV29-1|NA
CSVTTGDEKLFF
TGCAGCGTAACCACAGGGGATGAAAAACTGTTTTTT
>TRBJ2-5|TRBD1|TRBV2|NA
CASSRDRAEETQYF
TGTGCCAGCTCTCGGGACAGGGCAGAAGAGACCCAGTACTTC
>TRBJ2-1|TRBD2|TRBV11-2|NA
CASSLVTSGIDEQFF
TGTGCCAGCAGCTTAGTGACTAGCGGGATAGATGAGCAGTTCTTC
>TRBJ2-5|NA|TRBV7-9|NA
CASSFRQQETQYF
TGTGCCAGCAGCTTTCGACAGCAAGAGACCCAGTACTTC
>TRBJ2-1|TRBD2|TRBV4-3|NA
CASSPGGTRAHEQFF
TGCGCCAGCAGCCCGGGTGGGACTAGGGCGCATGAGCAGTTCTTC
>TRBJ2-7|NA|TRBV7-8|once
CASSYGHRNYEQYF
TGTGCCAGCAGCTACGGACATAGGAACTACGAGCAGTACTTC
>TRBJ2-3|NA|TRBV28|NA
CASSPQRDTQYF
TGTGCCAGCAGCCCGCAGCGGGATACGCAGTATTTT
>TRBJ1-1|NA|TRBV6-5|NA
CASSYLWNTEAFF
TGTGCCAGCAGTTACTTATGGAACACTGAAGCTTTCTTT
>TRBJ1-1|NA|TRBV25-1|NA
CASSLDGGGRTEAFF
TGTGCCAGCAGCCTAGATGGGGGGGGCAGAACTGAAGCTTTCTTT
>TRBJ2-1|NA|TRBV19|NA
CASRMAYNEQFF
TGTGCCAGCAGGATGGCTTACAATGAGCAGTTCTTC
>TRBJ2-3|TRBD2|TRBV6-4|NA
CASSVLPTSAPSDTQYF
TGTGCCAGCAGTGTCCTTCCGACTAGCGCACCTTCAGATACGCAGTATTTT
>TRBJ1-3|NA|TRBV7-2|NA
CASSFGEPSSGNTIYF
TGTGCCAGCAGCTTCGGGGAGCCTTCCTCTGGAAACACCATATATTTT
>TRBJ2-3|TRBD2|TRBV7-8|NA
CASSPYGTSGSTDTQYF
TGTGCCAGCAGCCCGTATGGGACTAGCGGGAGCACAGATACGCAGTATTTT
>TRBJ2-3|NA|TRBV7-3|NA
CASSLSGDTQYF
TGTGCCAGCAGCTTATCTGGCGATACGCAGTATTTT
>TRBJ1-2|NA|TRBV5-1|NA
CASSSFGSSAFGYTF
TGCGCCAGCAGCTCTTTCGGCAGTTCCGCGTTTGGCTACACCTTC
>TRBJ1-5|NA|TRBV4-3|NA
CASSKGTGDQPQHF
TGCGCCAGCAGCAAAGGGACCGGCGATCAGCCCCAGCATTTT
>TRBJ2-1|TRBD2|TRBV5-1|NA
CASSSSGNNYNEQFF
TGCGCCAGCAGCTCCAGCGGGAATAACTACAATGAGCAGTTCTTC
>TRBJ2-7|TRBD2|TRBV5-6|NA
CASSSARLAGEGAYEQYF
TGTGCCAGCAGCTCCGCAAGACTAGCGGGGGAAGGGGCCTACGAGCAGTACTTC
>TRBJ1-2|NA|TRBV28|NA
CASSLVAETNYGYTF
TGTGCCAGCAGTTTAGTCGCAGAAACTAACTATGGCTACACCTTC
>TRBJ1-1|NA|TRBV18|NA
CASSPAQGNTEAFF
TGTGCCAGCTCACCTGCTCAGGGGAACACTGAAGCTTTCTTT
>TRBJ2-2|TRBD1|TRBV7-3|NA
CASSQNRDRVGTGELFF
TGTGCCAGCAGCCAAAACCGCGACAGGGTTGGAACCGGGGAGCTGTTTTTT
>TRBJ2-7|NA|TRBV2|NA
CASSEAGKGSSEQYF
TGTGCCAGCAGTGAAGCGGGAAAGGGGTCCTCCGAGCAGTACTTC
>TRBJ1-2|NA|TRBV7-6|NA
CASSPDGNYGYTF
TGTGCCAGCAGCCCGGACGGGAACTATGGCTACACCTTC
>TRBJ1-4|NA|TRBV10-3|once
CAMQFATNEKLFF
TGTGCCATGCAGTTTGCAACTAATGAAAAACTGTTTTTT
>TRBJ2-7|TRBD2|TRBV27|NA
CASSPTGTSGYEQYF
TGTGCCAGCAGCCCCACAGGGACTAGCGGATACGAGCAGTACTTC
>TRBJ1-1|NA|TRBV5-1|few
CASSFGTGGTTEAFF
TGCGCCAGCAGCTTCGGGACCGGGGGAACCACTGAAGCTTTCTTT
>TRBJ2-5|TRBD1|TRBV7-6|NA
CASSIPTGGPQETQYF
TGTGCCAGCAGCATCCCGACAGGGGGTCCCCAAGAGACCCAGTACTTC
>TRBJ2-1|NA|TRBV30|once
CAWSAGLEGEQFF
TGTGCCTGGAGTGCGGGGCTCGAGGGGGAGCAGTTCTTC
>TRBJ2-3|NA|TRBV29-1|NA
CSVEEGKGGDTQYF
TGCAGCGTTGAAGAGGGGAAGGGTGGAGATACGCAGTATTTT
>TRBJ1-5|NA|TRBV30|NA
CAWRGSGRMGF
TGTGCCTGGAGGGGGAGCGGACGGATGGGTTTT